What follows is one TCR beta chain and its context. Its antigen is unknown. This entry belongs to a study of molecular identifiers for immune sequencing clone quantification. Overall study results and limits: Among about a million naive cells, spiked Jurkat TCR RNA from a single cell was reportedly detectable.

Germline-derived CDR1 and CDR2 are SQVTM and ANQGSEA. The CDR3 extends over 13 amino acids. Trimming stripped 7 bases from V and 2 bases from J, with 14 bases between. Preparation of naive CD8 libraries involved roughly 19,000 to 1,100,000 sorted cells and 10%, 30% or 50% RNA. Sorting was used to obtain naive CD8 T cells (CD8+CD4-CCR7+CD45RA+). Previously described methods and listed TCR primers were used for bulk TCR libraries. TCRdb re-analysed the PCR reads in MiXCR, keeping a single row per CDR3 protein. The profile shows some 590,000 distinct CDR3 sequences, about 25% of them singletons. This clonotype was obtained from a human donor in good health. Some libraries in this study had Jurkat cell RNA spiked in. The sequencing input was naive CD8+ T cells from blood, with Jurkat cell RNA spiked in. Subset: FACS-sorted CD8+CD4-CCR7+CD45RA+ naive T cells. The chain carries TRBV29-1 and TRBJ1-2; D may be TRBD1 (5 bases). The CDR3 bases are TGCAGCGCCCTCACGGGACCCAACTATGGCTACACCTTC. It codes for CSALTGPNYGYTF.